The rows below give T cell receptor beta chains drawn from one sample of a study of OX40 agonist ivuxolimab in advanced cancers. Repertoires were generated with immunoSEQ multiplex PCR, while TCRdb's copy carries only in-frame clones and drops some. The sample has about 64,000 clones; about four fifths are singletons. Specimen: CD4+ or CD8+ T cells sorted from blood, collected in a trial of the OX40 agonist ivuxolimab. All receptors derive from an adult with an advanced solid tumor such as melanoma, head and neck, liver or kidney cancer. Both conserved end residues are trimmed from each CDR3. Clone size is given for some rows only: seen once, a few or many times, or a class if the clone is expanded.

>TRBV19|NA
ASSIIDLNSPLH
>TRBV4-1|once
ASSQDLRLGTSGGPQETQY
>TRBV5-4|NA
ASSVLGMSGANVLT
>TRBV19|NA
ASSIDLGWAPDTQY
>TRBV2|once
ASSSGTYYEQY
>TRBV25-1|NA
ASSGGKENSPLH
>TRBV6-1|NA
ASSEQGPDTQY
>TRBV9|NA
ASSVDFSSNTGELF
>TRBV7-7|NA
ASSPGLAGLGYEQY
>TRBV6-5|NA
ASSYSYAASEKLF
>TRBV30|once
AWSVHQGISTDTQY
>TRBV5-1|NA
ASSLVTVNTGELF
>TRBV13|NA
ASSVATSHNEQF
>TRBV11-2|NA
ASSLRAGGEKLF
>TRBV13|few
ASSSSGINTEAF
>TRBV10-3|NA
AISEGSQTGELF
>TRBV5-1|NA
ASSLTTNYNEQF
>TRBV11-2|NA
ASSLVGQGRTEAF
>TRBV30|once
AWRLTSGEGGELF
>TRBV19|NA
ASRGSPLVGGYTEAF
>TRBV7-6|NA
ASSPMTGGREQY
>TRBV4-3|NA
ASSQDRRGTEAF
>TRBV6-1|NA
ASSDPTGLAGVGKTQY
>TRBV7-9|NA
ASGSGRPDTQY
>TRBV18|NA
ASSPPRQGGEKLF
>TRBV7-2|NA
ASTRRQGMSGGQY
>TRBV15|NA
ATSLGPGIQEQY
>TRBV5-4|NA
ASPGGGETQY
>TRBV10-3|NA
AISERQISNQPQH
>TRBV5-1|NA
ASSLSQVDTGELF
>TRBV19|NA
ASRGTANEKLF
>TRBV5-6|NA
ASSQRLGQGFYEKLF
>TRBV7-9|NA
ASSLRQWGQMNTEAF
>TRBV18|NA
ASSPRTGPEAEQY
>TRBV5-1|once
ASSLAVFSGYT
>TRBV10-2|few
ASSEEKYQPQH
>TRBV11-2|NA
ASSQTLYEQY
>TRBV7-2|once
ASTSYNEQF
>TRBV10-3|once
AISGTGVDTEAF
>TRBV6-1|NA
ASSVRTRGAEAF
>TRBV5-1|NA
ASSLVQGLSTGELF
>TRBV9|NA
ASSVILLGGNTEAF
>TRBV6-1|NA
ASLQGPLGTDTQY
>TRBV7-2|NA
ASSPGAGRTEAF
>TRBV7-9|NA
ASSSPRVREKLF
>TRBV5-1|NA
ASSFRPGEQF
>TRBV27|NA
ASSFGGLGGYT
>TRBV4-2|NA
ASSQFRPFGTGGSRSYNEQF
>TRBV4-1|once
ASRTPGQGFEKLF
>TRBV5-4|NA
ASSLAGSNQPQH
>TRBV13|NA
ASSFGNRNSNTGELF
>TRBV27|few
ASSSLKPYGYT
>TRBV10-2|NA
ASSPGQGWNQPQH
>TRBV18|NA
ASSPGTGWVTEAF
>TRBV30|NA
AWSYRGAINQPQH